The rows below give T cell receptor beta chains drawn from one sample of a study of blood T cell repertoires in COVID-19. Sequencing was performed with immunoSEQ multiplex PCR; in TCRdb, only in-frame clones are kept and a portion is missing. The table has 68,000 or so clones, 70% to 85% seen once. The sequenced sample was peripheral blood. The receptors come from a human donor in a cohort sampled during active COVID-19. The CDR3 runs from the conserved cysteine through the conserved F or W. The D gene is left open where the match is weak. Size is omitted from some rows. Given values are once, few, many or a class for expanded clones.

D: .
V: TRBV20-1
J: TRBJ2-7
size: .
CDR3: CSARGLGEQYF
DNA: TGCAGTGCTAGGGGGCTTGGCGAGCAGTACTTC

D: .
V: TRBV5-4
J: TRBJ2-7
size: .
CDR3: CASSLPRGYEQYF
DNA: TGTGCCAGCAGCTTGCCCAGGGGCTACGAGCAGTACTTC

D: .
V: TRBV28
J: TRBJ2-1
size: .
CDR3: CASKERDNEQFF
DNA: TGTGCCAGCAAGGAGCGCGACAATGAGCAGTTCTTC

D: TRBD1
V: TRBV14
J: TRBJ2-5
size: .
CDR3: CASSPKRTPAGGLRETQYF
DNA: TGTGCCAGCAGCCCGAAACGCACCCCGGCAGGGGGCCTGAGGGAGACCCAGTACTTC

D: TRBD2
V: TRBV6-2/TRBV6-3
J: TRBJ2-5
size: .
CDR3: CASSLILAGEETQYF
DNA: TGTGCCAGCAGCCTCATTCTAGCGGGAGAAGAGACCCAGTACTTC

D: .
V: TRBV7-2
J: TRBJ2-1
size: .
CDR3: CASSPARNEQFF
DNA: TGTGCCAGCAGCCCGGCGAGGAATGAGCAGTTCTTC

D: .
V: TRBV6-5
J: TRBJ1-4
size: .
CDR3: CASSAGSPNEKLFF
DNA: TGTGCCAGCTCAGCCGGGTCCCCTAATGAAAAACTGTTTTTT

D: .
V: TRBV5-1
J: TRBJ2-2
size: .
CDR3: CASSSNSGILNTGELFF
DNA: TGCGCCAGCAGCTCAAACTCCGGGATCCTGAACACCGGGGAGCTGTTTTTT

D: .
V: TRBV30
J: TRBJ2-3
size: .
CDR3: CAWSVLPTPGTDTQYF
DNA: TGTGCCTGGAGTGTACTACCTACCCCGGGCACAGATACGCAGTATTTT

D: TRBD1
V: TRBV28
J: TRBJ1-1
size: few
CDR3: CASSETGGGLNTEAFF
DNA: TGTGCCAGCAGTGAGACAGGGGGAGGCCTTAACACTGAAGCTTTCTTT

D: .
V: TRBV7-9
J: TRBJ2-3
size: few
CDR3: CASSLGQTDSTDTQYF
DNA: TGTGCCAGCAGCTTAGGTCAGACAGACAGCACAGATACGCAGTATTTT

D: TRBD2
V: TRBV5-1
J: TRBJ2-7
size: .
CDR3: CASSLASGSEHEQYF
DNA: TGCGCCAGCAGTCTTGCTAGCGGGAGTGAGCACGAGCAGTACTTC

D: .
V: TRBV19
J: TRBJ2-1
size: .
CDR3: CASSPRGSGYNEQFF
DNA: TGTGCCAGTAGTCCCCGTGGGAGCGGATACAATGAGCAGTTCTTC

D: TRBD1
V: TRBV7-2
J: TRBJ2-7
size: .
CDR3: CASRQDRGSIYEQYF
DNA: TGTGCCAGCAGACAAGACAGGGGATCCATCTACGAGCAGTACTTC

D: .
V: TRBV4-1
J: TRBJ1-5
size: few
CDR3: CASSQDGGIGNQPQHF
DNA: TGCGCCAGCAGCCAAGACGGGGGGATCGGGAATCAGCCCCAGCATTTT

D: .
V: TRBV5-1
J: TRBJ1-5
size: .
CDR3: CASSFGGNSNQPQHF
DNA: TGCGCCAGCAGCTTCGGAGGTAATAGCAATCAGCCCCAGCATTTT

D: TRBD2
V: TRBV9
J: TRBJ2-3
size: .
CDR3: CASSGKGAGLAGTDTQYF
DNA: TGTGCCAGCAGCGGGAAAGGAGCGGGACTAGCGGGAACAGATACGCAGTATTTT

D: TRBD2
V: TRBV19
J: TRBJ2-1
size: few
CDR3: CASSIRLAGHNEQFF
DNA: TGTGCCAGTAGTATTCGACTAGCGGGGCACAATGAGCAGTTCTTC

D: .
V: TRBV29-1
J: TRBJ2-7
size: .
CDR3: CSVTIAYEQYF
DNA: TGCAGCGTTACGATAGCCTACGAGCAGTACTTC

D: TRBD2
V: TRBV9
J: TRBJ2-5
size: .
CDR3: CASRDSGTETQYF
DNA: TGTGCCAGCAGAGATAGCGGGACGGAGACCCAGTACTTC

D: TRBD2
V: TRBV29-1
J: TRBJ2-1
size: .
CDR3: CSVGGRAFNEQFF
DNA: TGCAGCGTTGGCGGGAGGGCTTTCAATGAGCAGTTCTTC

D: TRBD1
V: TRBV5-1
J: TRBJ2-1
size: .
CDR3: CASSLPTGGLDEQFF
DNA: TGCGCCAGCAGCTTACCGACAGGGGGCCTGGATGAGCAGTTCTTC

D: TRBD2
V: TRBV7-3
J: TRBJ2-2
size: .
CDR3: CASSRNTGGAAGELFF
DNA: TGTGCCAGCAGCCGCAATACGGGGGGAGCGGCCGGGGAGCTGTTTTTT

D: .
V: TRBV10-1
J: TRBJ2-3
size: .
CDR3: CASSELGSYDTQYF
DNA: TGCGCCAGCAGTGAACTTGGTTCTTACGATACGCAGTATTTT

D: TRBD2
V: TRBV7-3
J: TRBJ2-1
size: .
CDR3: CASSPQPGLAEAFF
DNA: TGTGCCAGCAGCCCTCAGCCGGGACTAGCGGAGGCGTTCTTC

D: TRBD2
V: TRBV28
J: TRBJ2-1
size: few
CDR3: CASSPLATSGRANEQFF
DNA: TGTGCCAGCAGCCCCCTAGCCACTAGCGGGAGGGCCAATGAGCAGTTCTTC

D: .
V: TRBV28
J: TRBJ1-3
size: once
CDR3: CASSFPRAGNTIYF
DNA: TGTGCCAGCAGTTTTCCCAGGGCTGGAAACACCATATATTTT

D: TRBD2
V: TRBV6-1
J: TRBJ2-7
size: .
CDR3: CASSDGLAGRVYSYEQYF
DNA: TGTGCCAGCAGTGATGGGCTAGCGGGAAGAGTTTACAGCTACGAGCAGTACTTC

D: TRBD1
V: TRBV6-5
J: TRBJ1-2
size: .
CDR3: CASTGQGLSPGGYTF
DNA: TGTGCCAGCACCGGACAGGGACTAAGCCCTGGGGGCTACACCTTC

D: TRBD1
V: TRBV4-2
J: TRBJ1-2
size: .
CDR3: CASSQPGDRPYGYTF
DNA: TGTGCCAGCAGCCAACCGGGGGACAGACCTTATGGCTACACCTTC

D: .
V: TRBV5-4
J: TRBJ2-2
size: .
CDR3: CASKTDTVTGELFF
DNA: TGTGCCAGCAAAACGGACACAGTTACCGGGGAGCTGTTTTTT

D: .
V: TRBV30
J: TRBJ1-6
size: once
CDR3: CAWSLRGSPLHF
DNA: TGTGCCTGGAGTCTCCGGGGTTCACCCCTCCACTTT

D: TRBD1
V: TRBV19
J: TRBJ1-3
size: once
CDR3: CASSPKTGATTGNTIYF
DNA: TGTGCCAGTAGTCCGAAGACAGGGGCAACCACTGGAAACACCATATATTTT

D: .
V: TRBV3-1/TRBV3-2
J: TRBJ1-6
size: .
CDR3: CASSQGTSHSPLHF
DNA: TGTGCCAGCAGCCAAGGGACTTCTCATTCACCCCTCCACTTT

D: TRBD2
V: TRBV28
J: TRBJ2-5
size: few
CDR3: CASSSSGTYQETQYF
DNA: TGTGCCAGCAGCTCCAGCGGGACTTACCAAGAGACCCAGTACTTC

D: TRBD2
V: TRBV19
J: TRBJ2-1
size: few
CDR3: CASSRKPSSGRAYNEQFF
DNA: TGTGCCAGTAGTCGCAAACCTTCTAGCGGGAGGGCCTACAATGAGCAGTTCTTC

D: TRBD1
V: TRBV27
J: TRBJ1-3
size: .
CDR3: CASSRDRGLGGNTIYF
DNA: TGTGCCAGCAGTCGGGACAGGGGGCTCGGTGGAAACACCATATATTTT

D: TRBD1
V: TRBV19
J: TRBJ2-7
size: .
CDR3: CATRDRDYEQYF
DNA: TGTGCCACCCGGGACAGAGACTACGAGCAGTACTTC

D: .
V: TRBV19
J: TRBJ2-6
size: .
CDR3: CASLQGFFSGANVLTF
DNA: TGTGCCAGTCTACAGGGTTTTTTTTCTGGGGCCAACGTCCTGACTTTC

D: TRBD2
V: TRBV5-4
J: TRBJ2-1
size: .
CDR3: CASSIASGSGEQFF
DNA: TGTGCCAGCAGCATCGCTAGCGGGAGTGGGGAGCAGTTCTTC

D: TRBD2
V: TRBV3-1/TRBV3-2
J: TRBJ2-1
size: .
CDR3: CASSPGLAGLSYNEQFF
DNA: TGTGCCAGCAGCCCAGGACTAGCGGGACTTTCCTACAATGAGCAGTTCTTC

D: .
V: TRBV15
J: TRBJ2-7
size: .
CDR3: CATSSGVTYEQYF
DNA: TGTGCCACCAGCAGCGGGGTTACCTACGAGCAGTACTTC